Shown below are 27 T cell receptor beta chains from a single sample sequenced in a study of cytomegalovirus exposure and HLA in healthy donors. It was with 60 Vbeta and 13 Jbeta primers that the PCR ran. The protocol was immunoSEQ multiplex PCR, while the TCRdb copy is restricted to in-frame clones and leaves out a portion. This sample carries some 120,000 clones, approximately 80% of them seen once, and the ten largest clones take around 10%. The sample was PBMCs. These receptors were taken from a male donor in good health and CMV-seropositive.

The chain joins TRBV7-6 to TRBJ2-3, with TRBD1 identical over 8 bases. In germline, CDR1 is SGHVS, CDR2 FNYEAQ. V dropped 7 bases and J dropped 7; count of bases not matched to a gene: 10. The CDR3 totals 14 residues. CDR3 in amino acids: CASTGQGYMHTQYF. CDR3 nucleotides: TGTGCCAGCACCGGACAGGGATATATGCATACGCAGTATTTT.

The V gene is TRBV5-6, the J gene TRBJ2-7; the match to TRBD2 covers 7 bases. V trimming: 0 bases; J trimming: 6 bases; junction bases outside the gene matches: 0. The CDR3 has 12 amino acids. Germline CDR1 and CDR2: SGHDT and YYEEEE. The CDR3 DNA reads TGTGCCAGCAGCTTGGCGGGGGGCGAGCAGTACTTC. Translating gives CASSLAGGEQYF.

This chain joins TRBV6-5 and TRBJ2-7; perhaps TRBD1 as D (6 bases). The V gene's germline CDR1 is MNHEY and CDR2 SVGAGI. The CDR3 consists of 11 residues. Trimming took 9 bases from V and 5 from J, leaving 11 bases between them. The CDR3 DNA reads TGTGCCAGTAGACAGGCCAACGAGCAGTACTTC. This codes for CASRQANEQYF.

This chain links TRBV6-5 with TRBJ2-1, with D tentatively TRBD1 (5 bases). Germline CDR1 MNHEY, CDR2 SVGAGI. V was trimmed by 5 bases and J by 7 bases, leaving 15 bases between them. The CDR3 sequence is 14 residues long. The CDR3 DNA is TGTGCCAGCAGTATACAGGCGCTGGGGAATGAGCAGTTCTTC. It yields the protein CASSIQALGNEQFF.

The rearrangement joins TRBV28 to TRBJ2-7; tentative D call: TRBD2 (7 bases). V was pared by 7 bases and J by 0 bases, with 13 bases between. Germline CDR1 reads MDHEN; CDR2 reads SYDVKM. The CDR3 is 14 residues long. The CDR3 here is CASKGERGSYEQYF. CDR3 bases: TGTGCCAGCAAGGGGGAGCGGGGCTCCTACGAGCAGTACTTC. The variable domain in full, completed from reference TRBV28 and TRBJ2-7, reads DVKVTQSSRYLVKRTGEKVFLECVQDMDHENMFWYRQDPGLGLRLIYFSYDVKMKEKGDIPEGYSVSREKKERFSLILESASTNQTSMYLCASKGERGSYEQYFGPGTRLTVT.

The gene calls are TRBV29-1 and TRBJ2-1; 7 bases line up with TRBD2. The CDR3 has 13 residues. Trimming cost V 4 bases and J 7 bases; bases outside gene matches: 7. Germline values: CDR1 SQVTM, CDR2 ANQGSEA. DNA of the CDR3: TGCAGCGTTGGTCGCGGGAGTCTGAATGAGCAGTTCTTC. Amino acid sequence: CSVGRGSLNEQFF.

CDR3 bases: TGTGCCAGCAGTCTCCAATGGGAGAACGAGCAGTACTTC. Translation: CASSLQWENEQYF. The chain carries TRBV28 and TRBJ2-7; TRBD2 might be the D (5 bases). V dropped 5 bases and J dropped 5 bases, with 13 bases sitting between them. The CDR3 is 13 amino acids. Looked up from germline, CDR1 is MDHEN and CDR2 is SYDVKM.

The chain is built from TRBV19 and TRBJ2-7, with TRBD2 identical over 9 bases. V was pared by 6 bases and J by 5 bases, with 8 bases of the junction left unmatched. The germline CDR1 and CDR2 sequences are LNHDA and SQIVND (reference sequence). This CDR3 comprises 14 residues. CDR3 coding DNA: TGTGCCAGTAGCGTCATAGCGGGAGAGGACGAGCAGTACTTC. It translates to CASSVIAGEDEQYF.

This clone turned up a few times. The CDR3 loop is CASSLGGQRFQYF. In nucleotides, the CDR3 is TGTGCCAGCAGCTTAGGGGGACAAAGATTTCAGTATTTT. The rearrangement links TRBV7-9 to TRBJ2-3, with D possibly matching TRBD1 (6 bases). V lost 1 base, J lost 12 bases, and 14 bases lay in between. There are 13 residues in the CDR3. The germline gives CDR1 SEHNR, CDR2 FQNEAQ (reference sequence).

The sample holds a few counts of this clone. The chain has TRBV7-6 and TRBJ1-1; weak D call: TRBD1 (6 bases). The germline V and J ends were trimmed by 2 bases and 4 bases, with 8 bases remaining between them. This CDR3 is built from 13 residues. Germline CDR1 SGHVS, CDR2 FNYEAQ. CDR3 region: CASSLQGRTEAFF. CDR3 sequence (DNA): TGTGCCAGCAGCTTACAGGGGCGCACTGAAGCTTTCTTT.

The chain's CDR3 is CASSFFGGGETQYF. DNA for the CDR3: TGTGCCAGCAGTTTTTTCGGGGGGGGAGAGACCCAGTACTTC. The chain couples TRBV28 to TRBJ2-5; 8 bases map to TRBD2. The CDR3 totals 14 residues. After removal of 3 bases from V and 4 bases from J, the junction contained 4 bases not matched to a gene. The germline CDR1 and CDR2 sequences are MDHEN and SYDVKM. Based on the CDR3 plus reference TRBV28 and TRBJ2-5, the full variable domain is DVKVTQSSRYLVKRTGEKVFLECVQDMDHENMFWYRQDPGLGLRLIYFSYDVKMKEKGDIPEGYSVSREKKERFSLILESASTNQTSMYLCASSFFGGGETQYFGPGTRLLVL.

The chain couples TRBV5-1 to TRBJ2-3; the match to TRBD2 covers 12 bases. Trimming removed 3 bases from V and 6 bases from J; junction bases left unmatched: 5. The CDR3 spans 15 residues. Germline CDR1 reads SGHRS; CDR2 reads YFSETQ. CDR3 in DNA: TGCGCCAGCAGCTCATCCGGGACTAGCGGGGATACGCAGTATTTT. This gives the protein CASSSSGTSGDTQYF.

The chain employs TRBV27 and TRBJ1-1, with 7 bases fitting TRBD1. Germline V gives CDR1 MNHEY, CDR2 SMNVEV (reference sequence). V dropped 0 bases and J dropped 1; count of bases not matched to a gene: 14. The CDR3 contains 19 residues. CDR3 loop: CASSLSRGLGDGTNTEAFF. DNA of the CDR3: TGTGCCAGCAGTTTATCGAGGGGGCTAGGGGACGGCACGAACACTGAAGCTTTCTTT.

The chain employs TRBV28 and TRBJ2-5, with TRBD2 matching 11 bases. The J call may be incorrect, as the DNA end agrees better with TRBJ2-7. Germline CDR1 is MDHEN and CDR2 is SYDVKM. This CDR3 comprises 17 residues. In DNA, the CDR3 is TGTGCCAGCACTTCGGGTAGCGGGAGGGCCCGGTCCTACGAGCAGTACTTC. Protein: CASTSGSGRARSYEQYF.

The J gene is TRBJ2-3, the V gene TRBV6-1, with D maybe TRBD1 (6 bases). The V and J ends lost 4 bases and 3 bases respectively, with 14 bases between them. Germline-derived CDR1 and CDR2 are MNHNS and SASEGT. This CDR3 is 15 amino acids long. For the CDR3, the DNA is TGTGCCAGCAGTGGTTCCAGGGGTGAGACAGATACGCAGTATTTT. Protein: CASSGSRGETDTQYF.

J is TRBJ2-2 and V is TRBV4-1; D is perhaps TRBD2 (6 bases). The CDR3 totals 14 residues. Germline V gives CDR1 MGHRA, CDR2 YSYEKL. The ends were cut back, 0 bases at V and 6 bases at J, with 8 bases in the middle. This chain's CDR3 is CASSQDAGPGELFF. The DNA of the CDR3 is TGCGCCAGCAGCCAAGATGCGGGGCCCGGGGAGCTGTTTTTT.

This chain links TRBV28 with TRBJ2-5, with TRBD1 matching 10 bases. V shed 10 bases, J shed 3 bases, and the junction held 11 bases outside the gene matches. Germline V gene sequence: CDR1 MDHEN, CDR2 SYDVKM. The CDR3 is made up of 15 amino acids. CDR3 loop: CANSAGTGAEETQYF. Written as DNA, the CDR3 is TGTGCCAACAGCGCCGGGACAGGGGCCGAAGAGACCCAGTACTTC.

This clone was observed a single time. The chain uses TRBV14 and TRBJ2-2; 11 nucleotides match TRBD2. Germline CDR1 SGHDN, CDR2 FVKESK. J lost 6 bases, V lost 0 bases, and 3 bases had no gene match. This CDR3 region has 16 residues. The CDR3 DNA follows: TGTGCCAGCAGCCAAGATCTAGCGGGAGGCCCCGGGGAGCTGTTTTTT. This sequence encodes CASSQDLAGGPGELFF.

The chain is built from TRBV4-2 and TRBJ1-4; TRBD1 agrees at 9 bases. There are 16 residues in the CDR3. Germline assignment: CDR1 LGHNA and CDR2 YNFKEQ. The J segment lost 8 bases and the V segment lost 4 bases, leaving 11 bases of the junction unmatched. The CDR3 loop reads CASSLGPGQGDEKLFF. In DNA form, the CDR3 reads TGTGCCAGCAGCCTCGGACCGGGACAGGGTGACGAAAAACTGTTTTTT.

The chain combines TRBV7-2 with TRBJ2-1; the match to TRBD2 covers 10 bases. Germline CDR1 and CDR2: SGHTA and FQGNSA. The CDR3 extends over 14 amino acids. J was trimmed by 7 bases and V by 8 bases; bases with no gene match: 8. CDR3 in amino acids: CASWEREGRNEQFF. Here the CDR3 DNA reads TGTGCCAGCTGGGAGCGGGAGGGCCGGAATGAGCAGTTCTTC.

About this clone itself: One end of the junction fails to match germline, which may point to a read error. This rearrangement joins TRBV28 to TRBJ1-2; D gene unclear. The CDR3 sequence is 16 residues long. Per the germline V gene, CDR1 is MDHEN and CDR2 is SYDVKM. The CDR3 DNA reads TGTGTCAGCAGCCGTTTACTGTCCCGTATTAACTATGGCTACACCTTC. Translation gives CVSSRLLSRINYGYTF.

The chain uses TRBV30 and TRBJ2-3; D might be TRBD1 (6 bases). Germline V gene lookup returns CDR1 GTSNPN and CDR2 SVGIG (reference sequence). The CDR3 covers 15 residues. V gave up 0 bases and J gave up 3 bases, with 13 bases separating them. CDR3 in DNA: TGTGCCTGGAGTGTGGGTGGGGGCTGGACAGATACGCAGTATTTT. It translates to CAWSVGGGWTDTQYF.

As DNA, the CDR3 is TGTGCCAGTGTGGGCGGGACAGGGGTCATAGGTAATCAGCCCCAGCATTTT. It encodes CASVGGTGVIGNQPQHF. This chain joins TRBV19 and TRBJ1-5; 10 bases line up with TRBD1. Germline values: CDR1 LNHDA, CDR2 SQIVND (reference sequence). V dropped 8 bases and J dropped 4; count of bases not matched to a gene: 14. This CDR3 region has 17 residues. The full variable domain, in which reference TRBV19 and TRBJ1-5 provide the parts outside the CDR3, is DGGITQSPKYLFRKEGQNVTLSCEQNLNHDAMYWYRQDPGQGLRLIYYSQIVNDFQKGDIAEGYSVSREKKESFPLTVTSAQKNPTAFYLCASVGGTGVIGNQPQHFGDGTRLSIL.

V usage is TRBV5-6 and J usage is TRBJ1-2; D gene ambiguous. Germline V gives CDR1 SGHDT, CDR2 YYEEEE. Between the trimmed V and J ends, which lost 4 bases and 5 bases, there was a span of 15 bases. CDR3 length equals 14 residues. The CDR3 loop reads CASSAGASPYGYTF. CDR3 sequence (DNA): TGTGCCAGCAGCGCGGGAGCCAGTCCTTATGGCTACACCTTC.

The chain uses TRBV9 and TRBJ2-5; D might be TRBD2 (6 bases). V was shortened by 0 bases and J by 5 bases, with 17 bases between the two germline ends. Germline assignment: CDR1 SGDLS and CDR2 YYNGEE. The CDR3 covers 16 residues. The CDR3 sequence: CASSVALLTSDETQYF. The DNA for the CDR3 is TGTGCCAGCAGCGTAGCTTTACTGACTAGTGATGAGACCCAGTACTTC.

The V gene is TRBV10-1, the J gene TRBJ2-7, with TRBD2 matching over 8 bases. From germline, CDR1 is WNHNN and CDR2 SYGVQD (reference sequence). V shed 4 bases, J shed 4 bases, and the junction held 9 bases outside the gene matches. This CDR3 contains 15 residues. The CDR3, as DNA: TGCGCCAGCAGTGGGACTAGCAGCCCCGCGTACGAGCAGTACTTC. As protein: CASSGTSSPAYEQYF.

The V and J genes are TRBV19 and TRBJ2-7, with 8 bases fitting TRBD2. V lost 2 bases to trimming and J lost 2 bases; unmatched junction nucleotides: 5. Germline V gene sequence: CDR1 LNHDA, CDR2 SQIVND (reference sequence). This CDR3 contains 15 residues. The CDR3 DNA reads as TGTGCCAGTAGTATACTAGCGGGTAAGCCCTACGAGCAGTACTTC. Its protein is CASSILAGKPYEQYF.